The present T cell receptor beta chain was sequenced within a study of shared clonotypes between healthy human individuals (dated by TCRdb to the early 2020s). For the wider study: The cohort comprised a couple of women and a few men aged 18 to 49 years. For each donor, CD4 naive and CD4 memory were each run on three plates, CD8 naive on two plates, and CD8 memory on one plate. To estimate repertoire size and how much clonotype sharing occurs between individuals, the study deeply sequenced the blood TCR repertoires of roughly 5 healthy adults. Different laboratories and diverse techniques were used to prepare libraries and sequence TCR repertoires, to increase sequencing depth and limit assay-specific biases. Each donor's leukapheresis produced roughly between about 0.9 and 9.5 billion PBMCs.

The germline V gene supplies CDR1 WSHSY and CDR2 SAAADI. Deletion took 0 bases off V and 5 bases off J, with a span of 10 bases between the germline ends. The CDR3 measures 15 amino acids from cysteine to phenylalanine. The kept DNA is CDR3 alone, 45 bases in frame from the first base. CD8 naive samples consisted of CD45RO-negative cells that were positively selected for CCR7, yielding a CD45RA+CCR7+ population without TemRA cells. Donors were healthy HIV-negative adults with no recently reported acute infections or vaccinations. All donors were Caucasian adults living in Nashville, Tennessee, USA. After blood collection by leukapheresis, PBMCs were isolated using Ficoll-Histopaque density gradient centrifugation and then cryopreserved in the vapor phase of liquid nitrogen. Analytical flow cytometry was used to check the purity and quantity of each magnetically sorted T cell population. Each sorted fraction had its genomic DNA isolated and then quantified by UV absorbance on a Nanodrop 2000c.

TCR CDR3 regions were amplified from genomic DNA by multiplex PCR using the deep immunoSEQ assay. Extracted genomic DNA from each cell subset was spread evenly across all wells of several immunoSEQ 96-well plates, with each plate serving as a replicate. Each replicate PCR for sorted subsets received around 0.2 ug genomic DNA, equal to roughly 29,000 T cell genomes. Purified libraries were quantified with a Qubit 3.0 fluorometer, sized on a Bioanalyzer 2100, and re-quantified with the KAPA Library Quantification kit. Every immunoSEQ 96-well plate was sequenced on a separate single-read 150-cycle Illumina NextSeq 550 flow cell. In the paper's pipeline: Because the immunoSEQ output held only junctional sequences and lacked quality scores, the filtering could not match the filtering applied to full-length reads. To assign V/J genes and CDR3, sequences were annotated against IMGT germline references using PyIR, a Python wrapper for IgBLAST v1.9. Any read was removed if the V/J assignment was weak (E-value above 1e-6), the CDR3 was missing, or the read contained stop codons, out-of-frame junctions, or ambiguous translated residues. V3J clonotypes were defined as sequences sharing the same inferred V gene, J gene, and CDR3 amino acid sequence. The percentage overlap between two repertoires was calculated by dividing the number of shared unique clonotypes by the size of the smaller repertoire. Richness of each repertoire was evaluated using RTK rarefaction, the Chao1 estimator, and Recon v2.1 estimates of unobserved clonotypes. OLGA was used to compute generation probabilities for all TCRbeta clonotypes that the gDNA method yielded from four donors. The immuneACCESS repertoire file appears here via TCRdb, limited to in-frame rearrangements. These files lack a portion of the clones; in checked studies, under half of the deficit traces to unresolved V genes, and the cause of the others is not known. The V and J calls and the clone size are those of that table, but D and trimming were determined from the DNA. This sample lists roughly 770,000 clones; 90% to 98% were detected once. The ten largest clones add up to about 0.21% of the sample.

The paper as a whole reports these results and caveats: Sampling was restricted to blood, and TCR repertoires in tissues likely differ from the TCR repertoires found in blood. Clonotypes shared by all four sorted-subset donors showed higher generation probabilities than non-shared clonotypes. Pairwise subsampling indicated that sequencing depth was expected to affect the degree of clonotype sharing among donors. The genetic and exposure-history diversity represented was limited by the small number of donors. When four donors were compared, the shared fraction of clonotypes was about 5% for naive CD4, over 3% for naive CD8, 2% to 2.5% for memory CD4, and 0.4% for memory CD8. Naive subsets generally had larger estimated clonotype richness than memory subsets. Rarefaction of sorted-subset datasets indicated incomplete sequencing despite the large sequencing depth.

Comment on this clone: The antigen this receptor binds is unknown. No much larger clone is present one base from it, and per-base qualities are unavailable.

This TCR was recovered from a man aged 30 to 39 in good health. The rearrangement joined TRBV10-2 to TRBJ1-4, and perhaps TRBD1 as D gene, on 6 matching bases. The sample was naive CD8+ T cells sorted from blood. This sample's cell subset or site label indicates: CD45RA+CCR7+. The nucleotides read TGCGCCAGCAGTGAGTCACGAGGGGGAAATGAAAAACTGTTTTTT. Its protein product is CASSESRGGNEKLFF.